The clone carrying this TCR beta chain was counted only a few times. This CDR3 is built from 17 residues. Germline lookup yields CDR1 SGHRS and CDR2 YFSETQ. The trim removed 4 bases at V and 5 bases at J, leaving 10 bases unmatched. The data stem from a study of identical twins. From the 5' RACE reads, TCRdb called clonotypes with MiXCR, one entry per CDR3 protein. The sample includes around 470,000 distinct CDR3 sequences, approximately 15% seen only once; the top ten take over 0.5%. The same data also contributed to another study, on yellow fever vaccine responses in identical twins.

This TCR was sampled from a woman younger than 35 in good health. The genes are TRBV5-1 and TRBJ2-2; 11 bases match TRBD1. The sample comprised CD4+ T cells sorted from blood. CDR3 region: CASSRLGQGAATGELFF. As DNA, the CDR3 is TGCGCCAGCAGCCGCCTAGGACAGGGGGCAGCGACCGGGGAGCTGTTTTTT.